These 14 T cell receptor beta chains share one sample of origin, sequenced in a study of patients and donors after allogeneic stem cell transplantation. TCRdb re-called the RT-PCR reads through MiXCR, storing one row per CDR3 protein. The data show approximately 7,600 distinct CDR3 sequences, with approximately 10% seen just once and about 50% held by the top ten. Sequenced sample: blood, either unsorted or a sorted T cell fraction (not recorded which). The receptors shown here come from a human donor who was either an allogeneic HSCT recipient or a stem cell or donor lymphocyte infusion donor (not recorded which). It is not recorded whose cells these are; they may come from a transplant donor.

The J gene is TRBJ1-5, the V gene TRBV7-8; D is unclear. CDR3 size: 9 residues. Germline values: CDR1 SGHVS, CDR2 FQNEAQ. V was pared by 0 bases and J by 12 bases, with 0 bases between. The CDR3 loop reads CASSLAQHF. Here the CDR3 DNA reads TGTGCCAGCAGCTTAGCCCAGCATTTT.

This clonotype was counted at least ten times. This rearrangement joins TRBV10-3 to TRBJ1-1; the match to TRBD1 covers 8 bases. In germline, CDR1 is ENHRY, CDR2 SYGVKD. CDR3 length equals 14 residues. After removal of 6 bases from V and 4 bases from J, the junction contained 7 bases not matched to a gene. The chain's CDR3 is CAIRSQDRGTEAFF. The DNA of the CDR3 is TGTGCCATCAGGAGCCAAGACAGGGGCACTGAAGCTTTCTTT.

This chain connects TRBV10-3 to TRBJ2-1; a weak D match, TRBD1 (5 bases). Germline values: CDR1 ENHRY, CDR2 SYGVKD. Trimming removed 6 bases at V and 0 bases at J, with 24 bases between. This CDR3 has 19 amino acids. The CDR3 here is CAISVTEFSVLSSYNEQFF. For the CDR3, the DNA is TGTGCCATCAGCGTGACAGAGTTTTCTGTACTAAGCTCCTACAATGAGCAGTTCTTC.

This clonotype was observed at least ten times. The gene calls are TRBV28 and TRBJ1-2; D is unclear. Trimming took off 2 bases at V and 4 bases at J, with 8 bases between the two ends. Per the germline V gene, CDR1 is MDHEN and CDR2 is SYDVKM. This CDR3 is 13 amino acids long. In nucleotides, the CDR3 is TGTGCCAGCAGTTTAGAGCTGGGCTATGGCTACACCTTC. Translated: CASSLELGYGYTF.

This chain joins TRBV4-2 and TRBJ1-2, with a possible D match to TRBD1 (5 bases). In germline, CDR1 is LGHNA, CDR2 YNFKEQ. The CDR3 extends over 14 amino acids. Deletions cut 0 bases from V and 2 bases from J, with 7 bases between. The CDR3 DNA sequence: TGTGCCAGCAGCCAAGAAGGGACCAACTATGGCTACACCTTC. Translating it yields CASSQEGTNYGYTF.

This clonotype was found many times. The chain links TRBV5-1 to TRBJ1-2; weak D call: TRBD1 (6 bases). Germline lookup yields CDR1 SGHRS and CDR2 YFSETQ. The CDR3 is 14 amino acids. V lost 0 bases to trimming and J lost 6 bases, with 12 bases between them. CDR3 DNA sequence: TGCGCCAGCAGCTTGGCGACAGGTGTGGATGGCTACACCTTC. This gives the protein CASSLATGVDGYTF.

This clonotype was seen many times. This chain links TRBV12-3 or TRBV12-4 with TRBJ1-1; no clear D. Trimming took 3 bases from V and 4 from J, leaving 15 bases between them. This CDR3 contains 15 residues. The CDR3 bases are TGTGCCAGCAGTTTGGACCCCAATTTAGGCACTGAAGCTTTCTTT. Protein: CASSLDPNLGTEAFF.

The CDR3 here is CASSPDSGGQNNEQFF. CDR3 nucleotide sequence: TGTGCCAGCTCACCCGACAGCGGGGGACAAAACAATGAGCAGTTCTTC. The chain employs TRBV18 and TRBJ2-1; 8 bases are a match to TRBD2. After removal of 3 bases from V and 5 bases from J, the junction contained 9 bases not matched to a gene. CDR3 length: 16 amino acids. Germline assignment: CDR1 KGHSH and CDR2 LQKENI.

This clonotype was detected only a few times. The J gene is TRBJ2-1, the V gene TRBV27; either TRBD1 or TRBD2 may fit D (5 bases each). The germline gives CDR1 MNHEY, CDR2 SMNVEV (reference sequence). V was trimmed by 3 bases and J by 5 bases, leaving 14 bases between them. CDR3 length: 15 residues. For the CDR3, the DNA is TGTGCCAGCAGTTTCATGTCCAGGGAGCACAATGAGCAGTTCTTC. It specifies CASSFMSREHNEQFF.

Note on this clonotype: Relative to the germline gene, one junction end is altered; a read error may explain this. The genes are TRBV7-9 and TRBJ2-3; D not resolved. Germline V CDR1 and CDR2: SEHNR, FQNEAQ (reference sequence). This CDR3 has 17 residues. The CDR3 is CASSPHATEKYTDPQYF. DNA of the CDR3: TGTGCCAGCAGCCCCCACGCTACAGAGAAATACACAGATCCGCAGTATTTT.

Many counts were recorded for this clonotype. The chain carries TRBV7-2 and TRBJ1-6, with TRBD1 as a possible D gene (6 bases). V lost 1 base and J 9 bases, leaving 13 bases between the germline ends. CDR3 length: 15 residues. Germline assignment: CDR1 SGHTA and CDR2 FQGNSA. The CDR3 spells CASSLGAGDSSPLHF. CDR3 nucleotide sequence: TGTGCCAGCAGCTTAGGTGCAGGGGATTCTTCACCCCTCCACTTT.

This clonotype appeared many times. The chain recombines TRBV5-1 with TRBJ1-3; TRBD1 matches at 8 bases. V gave up 3 bases and J gave up 4 bases; unmatched junction bases: 3. There are 14 residues in the CDR3. The germline V gene has CDR1 SGHRS and CDR2 YFSETQ. CDR3 sequence reads: CASSSGQGGNTIYF. The CDR3 coding sequence is TGCGCCAGCAGCTCCGGACAGGGAGGAAACACCATATATTTT.

This clonotype was detected ten times or more. The J gene is TRBJ1-2, the V gene TRBV24-1; D is perhaps TRBD1 (6 bases). Deletions cut 9 bases from V and 10 bases from J, with 23 bases between. Per germline, CDR1 KGHDR and CDR2 SFDVKD. The CDR3 is 14 amino acids. The chain's CDR3 is CATAPGSGAVYYTF. As DNA, the CDR3 is TGTGCCACCGCACCGGGGTCAGGGGCCGTTTACTACACCTTC.

V usage is TRBV7-9 and J usage is TRBJ2-1; D possibly uses TRBD1 or TRBD2 (5 bases each). The V end lost 5 bases, the J end lost 5 bases, and 13 bases lay between the germline ends. CDR1 and CDR2 from the germline V gene are SEHNR and FQNEAQ (reference sequence). The CDR3 is 14 amino acids. CDR3 protein: CASSTEGRNNEQFF. The CDR3 DNA follows: TGTGCCAGCAGCACCGAGGGACGGAACAATGAGCAGTTCTTC. Full variable domain (missing parts from reference TRBV7-9 and TRBJ2-1): DTGVSQNPRHKITKRGQNVTFRCDPISEHNRLYWYRQTLGQGPEFLTYFQNEAQLEKSRLLSDRFSAERPKGSFSTLEIQRTEQGDSAMYLCASSTEGRNNEQFFGPGTRLTVL.